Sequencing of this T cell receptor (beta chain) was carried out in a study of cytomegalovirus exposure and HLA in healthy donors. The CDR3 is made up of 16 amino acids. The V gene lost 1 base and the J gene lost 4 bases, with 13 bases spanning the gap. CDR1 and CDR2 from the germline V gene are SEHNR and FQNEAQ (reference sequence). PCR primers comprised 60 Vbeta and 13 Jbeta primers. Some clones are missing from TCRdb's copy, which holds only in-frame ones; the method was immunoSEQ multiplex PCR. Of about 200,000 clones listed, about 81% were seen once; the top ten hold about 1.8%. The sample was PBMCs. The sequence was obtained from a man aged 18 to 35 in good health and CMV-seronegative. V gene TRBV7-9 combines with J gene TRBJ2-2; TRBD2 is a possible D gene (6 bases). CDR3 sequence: CASSLGGSGRTGELFF. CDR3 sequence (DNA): TGTGCCAGCAGCTTAGGAGGGAGCGGGCGCACCGGGGAGCTGTTTTTT. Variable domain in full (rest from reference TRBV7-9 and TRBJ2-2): DTGVSQNPRHKITKRGQNVTFRCDPISEHNRLYWYRQTLGQGPEFLTYFQNEAQLEKSRLLSDRFSAERPKGSFSTLEIQRTEQGDSAMYLCASSLGGSGRTGELFFGEGSRLTVL.